This TCR beta chain was identified during a study of shared clonotypes between healthy human individuals. Several immunoSEQ plates held equal portions of the genomic DNA taken from each subset. Clones were read by immunoSEQ multiplex PCR, and TCRdb kept only the in-frame ones, dropping some. The sample includes 2 million to 2.5 million clones, approximately 94% seen only once; the top ten take about 0.13%. The CDR3 has 13 residues. The germline V and J ends were trimmed by 4 bases and 5 bases, with 9 bases remaining between them. Germline assignment: CDR1 SGHRS and CDR2 YFSETQ. The study's findings and limits: Sorted-subset sequencing, rarefaction showed, was incomplete despite large depth. Tissue TCR repertoires likely differ from these blood-only repertoires.

The authors divided CD4+ cells into CD45RA+ naive and CD45RA-negative memory subsets. Concerning this clone: Antigen specificity is unknown. Other DNA sequences in the sample encode the same CDR3.

The chain employs TRBV5-1 and TRBJ2-2; D perhaps matches TRBD1 (5 bases). The receptor was isolated from a man aged 18 to 30 in good health. Sequencing input: naive CD4+ T cells sorted from blood. This sample's subset: CD45RA+ positively selected. The CDR3 DNA is TGCGCCAGCAGCCCGCAGGGAACCGGGGAGCTGTTTTTT. It translates to CASSPQGTGELFF.